These T cell receptor beta chains were read from a single sample in a study of blood T cell repertoires in COVID-19. Data came from immunoSEQ multiplex PCR; TCRdb stores just in-frame clones and leaves some out. The sample carries around 700,000 clones, around 90% recorded once. The specimen was peripheral blood. The source is a woman in her late teens or twenties with acute or convalescent COVID-19. The CDR3 runs from the conserved cysteine through the conserved F or W. D genes are given only for firm matches. Expanded clones are given a class, and other clones once, few, many or no size at all.

CDR3aa | j_gene | v_gene | d_gene | abundance
CAISGAGYEQYF | TRBJ2-7 | TRBV10-3 | - | -
CASSPSQRGIYEQYF | TRBJ2-7 | TRBV18 | TRBD2 | -
CASSQRQGVTYEQYF | TRBJ2-7 | TRBV7-9 | TRBD1 | -
CASSFGLFNSPLHF | TRBJ1-6 | TRBV7-3 | - | -
CASNIGSGGADEQFF | TRBJ2-1 | TRBV19 | TRBD2 | -
CALAQGELYEQYF | TRBJ2-7 | TRBV10-3 | TRBD1 | -
CASSLYGQGALNYGYTF | TRBJ1-2 | TRBV7-8 | TRBD1 | -
CASNSGPEGSHEQYF | TRBJ2-7 | TRBV25-1 | - | few
CASSFGTGNEKLFF | TRBJ1-4 | TRBV5-1 | TRBD1 | -
CASSSYGQIMNTEAFF | TRBJ1-1 | TRBV7-9 | - | few
CASSYLAGEGNEQFF | TRBJ2-1 | TRBV6-2/TRBV6-3 | TRBD2 | once
CASTRAGGYTF | TRBJ1-2 | TRBV6-5 | - | -
CSAKTGRGDGYTF | TRBJ1-2 | TRBV29-1 | TRBD1 | few
CASSSSGDRPNYGYTF | TRBJ1-2 | TRBV9 | TRBD1 | once
CASDRAVNTEAFF | TRBJ1-1 | TRBV30 | TRBD1 | -
CASSPDSMNTEAFF | TRBJ1-1 | TRBV7-3 | - | -
CASIKDDRGLGYTF | TRBJ1-2 | TRBV7-2 | TRBD1 | -
CASSDMSTVVKNFF | TRBJ1-1 | TRBV25-1 | - | -
CASSPRGAVEKLFF | TRBJ1-4 | TRBV19 | - | -
CASSRRQGAGEKLFF | TRBJ1-4 | TRBV3-1/TRBV3-2 | TRBD1 | -